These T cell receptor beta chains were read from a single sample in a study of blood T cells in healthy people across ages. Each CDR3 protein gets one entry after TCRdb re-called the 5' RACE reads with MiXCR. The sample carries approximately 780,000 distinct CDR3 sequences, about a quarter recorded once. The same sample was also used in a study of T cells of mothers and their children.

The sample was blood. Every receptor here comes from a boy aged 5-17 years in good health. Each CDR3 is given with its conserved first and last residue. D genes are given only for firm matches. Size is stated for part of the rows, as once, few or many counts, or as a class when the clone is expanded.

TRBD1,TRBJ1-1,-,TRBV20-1,CSARTWTGATPDTEAFF,TGCAGTGCTAGAACCTGGACAGGGGCCACCCCGGACACTGAAGCTTTCTTT
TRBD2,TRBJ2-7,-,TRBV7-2,CARGGAGGPYEQYF,TGTGCCCGAGGGGGGGCGGGGGGCCCCTACGAGCAGTACTTC
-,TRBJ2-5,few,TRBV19,CASSVHYREGQETQYF,TGTGCCAGTAGTGTCCATTACAGGGAGGGTCAAGAGACCCAGTACTTC
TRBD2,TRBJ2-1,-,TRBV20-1,CSAVASGGTGSYNEQFF,TGCAGTGCTGTGGCTAGCGGGGGGACCGGCTCCTACAATGAGCAGTTCTTC
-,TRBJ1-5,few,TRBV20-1,CSAIGTKTFSNQPQHF,TGCAGTGCAATAGGGACAAAGACATTTAGCAATCAGCCCCAGCATTTT
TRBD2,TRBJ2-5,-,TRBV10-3,CAVGPYAGGQETQYF,TGTGCCGTCGGGCCCTACGCGGGGGGTCAAGAGACCCAGTACTTC
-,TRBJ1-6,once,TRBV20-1,CSARDYTVAPGSPLHF,TGCAGTGCTAGAGATTATACAGTCGCCCCGGGCTCACCCCTCCACTTT
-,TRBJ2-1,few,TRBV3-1,CASSRFLGDTGNEQFF,TGTGCCAGCAGCCGATTCCTGGGGGATACGGGGAATGAGCAGTTCTTC
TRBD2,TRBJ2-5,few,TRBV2,CASRTSGGTETQYF,TGTGCCAGCAGGACTAGCGGGGGGACTGAGACCCAGTACTTC
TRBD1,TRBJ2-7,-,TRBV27,CASSSGGLGYEQYF,TGTGCCAGCAGTTCAGGGGGCCTCGGCTACGAGCAGTACTTC
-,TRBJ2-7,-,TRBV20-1,CSASRGTPMIEQYF,TGCAGTGCTAGTCGGGGGACTCCCATGATCGAGCAGTACTTC
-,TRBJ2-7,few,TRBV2,CAGSEEYTKAEQYF,TGTGCCGGCAGTGAAGAGTACACCAAGGCCGAGCAGTACTTC
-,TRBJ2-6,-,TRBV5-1,CASSLFYGGPSSGANVLTF,TGCGCCAGCAGCTTGTTCTATGGGGGCCCGAGCTCTGGGGCCAACGTCTTGACTTTC
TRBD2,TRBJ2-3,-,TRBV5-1,CASSFLLAGGVTDTQYF,TGCGCCAGCAGCTTCCTCTTAGCGGGGGGGGTCACAGATACGCAGTATTTT
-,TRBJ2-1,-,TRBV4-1,CASSQDRDAGGQFF,TGCGCCAGCAGCCAAGATAGGGACGCCGGCGGGCAGTTCTTC
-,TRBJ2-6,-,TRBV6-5,CASTLGHALSGANVLTF,TGTGCCAGCACCTTGGGACACGCCCTCTCTGGGGCCAACGTCCTGACTTTC
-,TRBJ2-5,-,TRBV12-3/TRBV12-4,CASSGVRDGFETQYF,TGTGCCAGCAGTGGGGTACGGGACGGATTTGAGACCCAGTACTTC
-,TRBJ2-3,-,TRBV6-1,CASSEGRGVEYF,TGTGCCAGCAGTGAAGGCCGGGGAGTGGAGTATTTT
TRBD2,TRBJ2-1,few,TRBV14,CASSLVAGQYNEQFF,TGTGCCAGCAGCCTAGTAGCGGGGCAATACAATGAGCAGTTCTTC
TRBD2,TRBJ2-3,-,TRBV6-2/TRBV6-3,CAATPSSGGSTDTQYF,TGTGCCGCGACCCCCTCTAGCGGGGGAAGCACAGATACGCAGTATTTT
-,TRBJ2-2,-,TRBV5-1,CASSFGDTGELFF,TGCGCCAGCAGCTTTGGGGACACCGGGGAGCTGTTTTTT
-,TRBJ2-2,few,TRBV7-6,CASSLGRFNTGELFF,TGTGCCAGCAGCTTAGGCAGGTTTAACACCGGGGAGCTGTTTTTT
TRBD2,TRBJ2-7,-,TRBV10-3,CAISEVAGLYSTHEQYF,TGTGCCATCAGTGAGGTAGCGGGGCTATACTCCACCCACGAGCAGTACTTC
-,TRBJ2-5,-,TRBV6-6,CASRRQERETQYF,TGTGCCAGCAGAAGACAGGAAAGGGAGACCCAGTACTTC
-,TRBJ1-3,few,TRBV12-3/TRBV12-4,CASSPQGWTDSGNTIYF,TGTGCCAGCAGTCCCCAGGGATGGACGGACTCTGGAAACACCATATATTTT
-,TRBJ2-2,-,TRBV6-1,CASITGPNTGELFF,TGTGCCAGCATAACAGGCCCTAACACCGGGGAGCTGTTTTTT
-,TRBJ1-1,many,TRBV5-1,CASSPGGANTEAFF,TGCGCCAGCAGCCCCGGGGGGGCGAACACTGAAGCTTTCTTT
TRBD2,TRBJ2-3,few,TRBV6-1,CASSRSGGAPDTQYF,TGTGCCAGCAGTCGTAGCGGGGGGGCCCCAGATACGCAGTATTTT
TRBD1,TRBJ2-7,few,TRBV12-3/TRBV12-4,CASSPGPGQGPYEQYF,TGTGCCAGCAGTCCGGGACCGGGACAGGGCCCCTACGAGCAGTACTTC